These T cell receptor beta chains were read from a single sample in a study of early T cells in non-severe SARS-CoV-2 infection. TCRdb ran MiXCR on the 5' RACE reads and lists one entry per CDR3 protein. The sample lists more than 20,000 distinct CDR3 sequences, 4.7% occurring once. Sequenced input: whole blood. These receptor sequences come from an adult who was a healthcare worker with PCR-confirmed SARS-CoV-2 infection or an uninfected control (not recorded which). Both conserved end residues are part of each CDR3. The D gene is left open where the match is weak. Only part of the rows carry a size: once, few, many, or a class if the clone is expanded.

TRBV30	.	TRBJ1-1	.	CAWSRISPNTEAFF	TGTGCCTGGAGTCGCATTAGTCCAAACACTGAAGCTTTCTTT
TRBV7-9	.	TRBJ1-2	few	CASSLPPQWQANYGYTF	TGTGCCAGCAGCTTACCCCCGCAGTGGCAAGCTAACTATGGCTACACCTTC
TRBV27	TRBD2	TRBJ2-5	.	CASSSSGEETQYF	TGTGCCAGCAGTTCGAGCGGGGAAGAGACCCAGTACTTC
TRBV7-2	.	TRBJ2-2	many	CASSLSPNRASGELFF	TGTGCCAGCAGCTTAAGCCCAAACAGGGCTTCCGGGGAGCTGTTTTTT
TRBV9	TRBD2	TRBJ2-2	many	CASSASSGGATGELFF	TGTGCCAGCAGCGCTTCTAGCGGGGGGGCGACCGGGGAGCTGTTTTTT
TRBV20-1	.	TRBJ2-5	many	CSAPERPSLYQETQYF	TGCAGTGCCCCCGAACGGCCCTCCTTGTACCAAGAGACCCAGTACTTC
TRBV6-1	.	TRBJ1-3	many	CASKLYGNTIYF	TGTGCCAGCAAACTGTACGGAAACACCATATATTTT
TRBV30	TRBD2	TRBJ2-5	few	CAWSAGLARKETQYF	TGTGCCTGGAGTGCGGGACTAGCGAGGAAAGAGACCCAGTACTTC
TRBV7-9	.	TRBJ2-5	.	CASSLKAETQYF	TGTGCCAGCAGTCTAAAGGCTGAGACCCAGTACTTC
TRBV7-2	TRBD2	TRBJ2-1	many	CASSSLLPRGEQFF	TGTGCCAGCAGCTCCCTCCTTCCGCGGGGGGAGCAGTTCTTC
TRBV24-1	.	TRBJ2-1	many	CATSDRDIWQFF	TGTGCCACCAGTGATCGGGACATTTGGCAGTTCTTC
TRBV20-1	.	TRBJ1-5	.	CSAAQLWDSNQPQHF	TGCAGTGCAGCACAGCTCTGGGATAGCAATCAGCCCCAGCATTTT
TRBV6-5	.	TRBJ2-3	.	CVSTTGLTDTQYF	TGTGTCAGCACAACAGGTTTGACAGATACGCAGTATTTT
TRBV5-1	.	TRBJ2-2	many	CASAAEGQNTGELFF	TGCGCCAGTGCCGCCGAGGGGCAGAACACCGGGGAGCTGTTTTTT
TRBV29-1	TRBD1	TRBJ2-4	many	CSVDQGANIQYF	TGCAGCGTCGACCAGGGGGCAAACATTCAGTACTTC
TRBV6-5	.	TRBJ2-1	.	CASSYSFGSIEVNEQFF	TGTGCCAGCAGTTACTCGTTCGGCAGCATAGAGGTTAATGAGCAGTTCTTC
TRBV10-3	.	TRBJ2-7	many	CAISAGTFTSYEQYF	TGTGCCATCAGTGCCGGGACTTTCACCTCCTACGAGCAGTACTTC
TRBV7-6	TRBD1	TRBJ1-2	few	CASSPDRVYGYTF	TGTGCCAGCAGCCCGGACAGGGTGTATGGCTACACCTTC
TRBV12-3/TRBV12-4	TRBD2	TRBJ2-2	many	CASSLPGGTNTGELFF	TGTGCCAGCAGTTTACCGGGGGGAACGAACACCGGGGAGCTGTTTTTT
TRBV6-1	.	TRBJ2-7	many	CASQDYLGYEQYF	TGTGCCAGCCAAGACTACCTCGGGTACGAGCAGTACTTC
TRBV7-9	TRBD1	TRBJ1-6	.	CASSFTTGNNSPLHF	TGTGCCAGCAGCTTTACGACAGGGAATAATTCACCCCTCCACTTT
TRBV12-3/TRBV12-4	TRBD2	TRBJ2-3	many	CASSLETSGVMQYF	TGTGCCAGCAGTCTCGAGACTAGCGGGGTGATGCAGTATTTT
TRBV5-4	TRBD2	TRBJ2-2	many	CASSLGLAGETGELFF	TGTGCCAGCAGCTTGGGACTAGCGGGGGAAACCGGGGAGCTGTTTTTT
TRBV7-2	TRBD2	TRBJ2-3	.	CASSLRTSGRTDTQYF	TGTGCCAGCAGCCTCCGGACTAGCGGGAGGACAGATACGCAGTATTTT
TRBV12-3/TRBV12-4	TRBD1	TRBJ2-2	few	CASSPPGTGTGELFF	TGTGCCAGCAGTCCTCCCGGGACAGGGACCGGGGAGCTGTTTTTT
TRBV12-3/TRBV12-4	.	TRBJ1-6	.	CASSGYNSPLHF	TGTGCCAGCAGTGGCTATAATTCACCCCTCCACTTT
TRBV6-1	.	TRBJ1-5	few	CASSEVPVLPQHF	TGTGCCAGCAGTGAAGTACCCGTCCTGCCCCAGCATTTT
TRBV6-5	.	TRBJ1-2	few	CASSYSTGTAGYTF	TGTGCCAGCAGTTACTCGACGGGGACTGCGGGCTACACCTTC
TRBV4-2	TRBD2	TRBJ2-2	many	CASSQVLAAGTGELFF	TGTGCCAGCAGCCAAGTTCTAGCGGCTGGCACCGGGGAGCTGTTTTTT
TRBV6-5	.	TRBJ2-1	few	CASSFGTEGPINEQFF	TGTGCCAGCAGTTTTGGGACTGAGGGTCCCATCAATGAGCAGTTCTTC
TRBV6-5	.	TRBJ1-5	many	CASSYSGNNQPQHF	TGTGCCAGCAGTTACTCGGGGAATAATCAGCCCCAGCATTTT
TRBV19	.	TRBJ2-3	many	CASKLDSTDTQYF	TGTGCCAGTAAATTGGACAGCACAGATACGCAGTATTTT
TRBV10-1	.	TRBJ1-1	many	CASSESGRKGNTEAFF	TGCGCCAGCAGTGAGTCCGGTCGGAAGGGGAACACTGAAGCTTTCTTT
TRBV30	.	TRBJ2-1	.	CAWSETVEQFF	TGTGCCTGGAGTGAGACGGTTGAGCAGTTCTTC
TRBV7-3	.	TRBJ2-7	many	CASSNGAGRGYEQYF	TGTGCCAGCAGCAATGGGGCCGGCCGGGGCTACGAGCAGTACTTC
TRBV24-1	TRBD1	TRBJ1-5	many	CATRPGTGGIESNQPQHF	TGTGCCACCAGACCCGGGACAGGGGGCATCGAGAGCAATCAGCCCCAGCATTTT
TRBV20-1	.	TRBJ1-4	many	CSAPSEGNEKLFF	TGCAGTGCTCCCTCGGAGGGGAATGAAAAACTGTTTTTT